Presented here are 13 T cell receptor beta chains from one specimen sequenced in a study of blood T cell repertoires in COVID-19. Profiling relied on immunoSEQ multiplex PCR, and the TCRdb table lists in-frame clones only, not all of them. Of about 120,000 clones listed, 70% to 85% are singletons. The sequenced sample consisted of peripheral blood. Every receptor here comes from a man aged 65-85 years with active or convalescent COVID-19.

This clone occurred a few times. The V gene is TRBV7-2, the J gene TRBJ1-2; tentatively, D is TRBD1 (5 bases). V shed 1 base and J shed 6 bases, with 12 bases lying between them. This CDR3 is 14 amino acids long. CDR1 SGHTA and CDR2 FQGNSA come from the germline V gene. The CDR3 DNA is TGTGCCAGCAGCTTAGGCCGGGGGTTGGATGGCTACACCTTC. Translated: CASSLGRGLDGYTF.

The chain recombines TRBV7-2 with TRBJ2-1; possibly TRBD2 for D (5 bases). This CDR3 has 18 residues. V was clipped by 5 bases and J by 2 bases, with 22 bases between them. Germline V gives CDR1 SGHTA, CDR2 FQGNSA. CDR3 nucleotide sequence: TGTGCCAGCAGCCTTAGGGCCCCCGCGGGCTTCACCTACAATGAGCAGTTCTTC. Encoded protein: CASSLRAPAGFTYNEQFF.

This clone was seen a few times. The chain employs TRBV4-1 and TRBJ1-5, with 7 bases fitting TRBD1. Germline CDR1 is MGHRA and CDR2 is YSYEKL. The length of the CDR3 is 14 residues. The V segment lost 0 bases and the J segment 7 bases; nucleotides outside the gene matches: 3. The CDR3 reads CASSQDTGDQPQHF. The CDR3 DNA follows: TGCGCCAGCAGCCAAGATACAGGGGACCAGCCCCAGCATTTT.

The chain recombines TRBV5-1 with TRBJ2-1; D is unclear. CDR3 length: 14 amino acids. The germline V and J ends were trimmed by 0 bases and 0 bases, with 4 bases remaining between them. Germline V lookup: CDR1 SGHRS, CDR2 YFSETQ. The CDR3: CASSLGSSYNEQFF. CDR3 nucleotides: TGCGCCAGCAGCTTGGGGAGCTCCTACAATGAGCAGTTCTTC.

The rearrangement joins TRBV3-1 (or the pseudogene TRBV3-2) to TRBJ2-1, with TRBD1 matching over 7 bases. Germline CDR1 LGHDT, CDR2 YNNKEL (reference sequence). Trimming at V came to 6 bases and at J to 7 bases, leaving 12 bases not matched to a gene. This CDR3 region has 15 residues. CDR3 sequence reads: CASSPSRKQGNEQFF. CDR3 in DNA: TGTGCCAGCAGTCCTAGCAGGAAACAGGGGAATGAGCAGTTCTTC.

This sequence joins TRBV12-3 or TRBV12-4 and TRBJ2-5; D might be TRBD2 (5 bases). Trimming took off 8 bases at V and 4 bases at J, with 14 bases between the two ends. The CDR3 consists of 13 residues. CDR3 in amino acids: CASGFGRGETQYF. CDR3 in DNA: TGTGCCAGCGGATTCGGACGGGGAGAGACCCAGTACTTC.

This chain connects TRBV18 to TRBJ1-1, with D maybe TRBD1 (5 bases). V was cut by 6 bases and J by 1 base, with 9 bases left in between. The germline gives CDR1 KGHSH, CDR2 LQKENI. The CDR3 sequence is 13 residues long. CDR3 protein: CASSLDKNTEAFF. The DNA for the CDR3 is TGTGCCAGCTCTCTGGACAAGAACACTGAAGCTTTCTTT.

The chain links TRBV28 to TRBJ1-2; D is possibly TRBD1 (5 bases). The V gene's germline CDR1 is MDHEN and CDR2 SYDVKM. The germline V and J ends were trimmed by 8 bases and 2 bases, with 6 bases remaining between them. The CDR3 contains 11 residues. The CDR3 is CASQGNYGYTF. CDR3 nucleotide sequence: TGTGCCAGCCAGGGCAACTATGGCTACACCTTC.

The rearrangement joins TRBV5-4 to TRBJ2-5; 9 nucleotides align to TRBD2. J lost 4 bases, V lost 0 bases, and 10 bases had no gene match. Germline CDR1 SGHNT, CDR2 YYREEE (reference sequence). This CDR3 spans 17 amino acids. This CDR3 reads CASSLVRGGAGRETQYF. In DNA form, the CDR3 reads TGTGCCAGCAGCTTGGTTCGCGGGGGGGCCGGGCGAGAGACCCAGTACTTC. Full variable domain (rest looked up from reference TRBV5-4 and TRBJ2-5): ETGVTQSPTHLIKTRGQQVTLRCSSQSGHNTVSWYQQALGQGPQFIFQYYREEENGRGNFPPRFSGLQFPNYSSELNVNALELDDSALYLCASSLVRGGAGRETQYFGPGTRLLVL.

The genes are TRBV3-1 (or the pseudogene TRBV3-2) and TRBJ1-6; D ambiguous. CDR1 and CDR2 (germline): LGHDT, YNNKEL (reference sequence). This CDR3 region has 15 residues. Trimming removed 0 bases from V and 7 bases from J, with 10 bases in between. CDR3 in amino acids: CASSQDEVRNSPLHF. CDR3 coding DNA: TGTGCCAGCAGCCAAGATGAGGTGAGGAATTCACCCCTCCACTTT.

The chain has TRBV4-2 and TRBJ1-4; TRBD1 might be the D (5 bases). CDR1 is LGHNA, CDR2 YNFKEQ, per germline. The length of the CDR3 is 16 residues. Trimming left V 0 bases short and J 4 bases short, with 12 bases between. The CDR3 DNA reads TGTGCCAGCAGCCAAGATTCGTCCAGGGTTAATGAAAAACTGTTTTTT. Encoded protein: CASSQDSSRVNEKLFF.

The chain is built from TRBV10-3 and TRBJ1-1; D is ambiguous. The germline gives CDR1 ENHRY, CDR2 SYGVKD. Trimming took 6 bases from V and 1 from J, leaving 21 bases between them. The CDR3 length is 17 residues. CDR3 amino acids: CAISQLQNPTRNTEAFF. The CDR3, as DNA: TGTGCCATCAGCCAACTACAAAATCCAACAAGGAACACTGAAGCTTTCTTT.

V is TRBV2 and J is TRBJ2-3, with 14 bases that match TRBD2. With V trimmed by 8 bases and J by 3 bases, 10 bases remained unmatched. Germline V lookup: CDR1 SNHLY, CDR2 FYNNEI. This CDR3 has 17 amino acids. The CDR3 nucleotides are TGTGCCAGCTTGCTCCTCGGACTAGCGGGGGGTACAGATACGCAGTATTTT. It translates to CASLLLGLAGGTDTQYF.